Following are 9 T cell receptor beta chains from one sample sequenced in a study of neoadjuvant anti-PD-1 for oral cavity cancer. Time point: after neoadjuvant nivolumab, at surgical resection. TCRdb's table, derived via immunoSEQ multiplex PCR, lists solely in-frame clones and lacks some. The sample lists over 65,000 clones; about 85% were seen once. Specimen: PBMCs, collected after nivolumab (anti-PD-1) treatment. These TCRs come from a person between 40 and 85 years old with oral cavity squamous cell carcinoma.

This clone was found a few times. The genes are TRBV10-1 and TRBJ2-2, with unresolved D. V lost 5 bases, J lost 5 bases, and 9 bases lay in between. The CDR3 consists of 13 residues. Germline V gene data show CDR1 as WNHNN and CDR2 as SYGVQD (reference sequence). The CDR3 nucleotides read TGCGCCAGCAGTACGACCCCGACCGGGGAGCTGTTTTTT. Translated: CASSTTPTGELFF.

The V call is TRBV25-1, the J call TRBJ2-3, with 11 bases lining up with TRBD2. This CDR3 spans 17 amino acids. V lost 4 bases to trimming and J lost 0 bases; unmatched junction nucleotides: 6. CDR1 is MGHDK and CDR2 is SYGVNS in the germline V gene. CDR3: CASSGKLAGESTDTQYF. The CDR3 DNA is TGTGCCAGCAGTGGGAAACTAGCGGGAGAGAGCACAGATACGCAGTATTTT.

The chain joins TRBV5-1 to TRBJ2-7; 9 positions agree with TRBD2. CDR3 length: 17 residues. In germline, CDR1 is SGHRS, CDR2 YFSETQ. V gave up 0 bases and J gave up 4 bases; unmatched junction bases: 11. As DNA, the CDR3 is TGCGCCAGCAGCTTGGCAATGGCGGGAGGGACCGCTTACGAGCAGTACTTC. Protein sequence: CASSLAMAGGTAYEQYF.

The chain links TRBV6-1 to TRBJ2-7; 12 positions agree with TRBD2. Germline CDR1 reads MNHNS; CDR2 reads SASEGT. V shed 6 bases and J 3 bases; nucleotides not matched to a gene: 0. This CDR3 spans 13 amino acids. The CDR3 nucleotides are TGTGCCAGCAGGACTAGCGGGAGCTACGAGCAGTACTTC. Translating gives CASRTSGSYEQYF.

V and J are TRBV19 and TRBJ1-2; the D gene is possibly TRBD1 (5 bases). Germline lookup yields CDR1 LNHDA and CDR2 SQIVND (reference sequence). The V and J ends lost 5 bases and 8 bases respectively, with 15 bases between them. The length of the CDR3 is 13 residues. The CDR3 sequence: CASSYLGAEGYTF. The CDR3 bases are TGTGCCAGTAGTTACCTCGGGGCGGAAGGCTACACCTTC.

This clone was recorded once. The chain uses TRBV27 and TRBJ2-1; D may be TRBD2 (5 bases). V gave up 7 bases and J gave up 15 bases, with 16 bases separating them. Germline V CDR1 and CDR2: MNHEY, SMNVEV (reference sequence). This CDR3 has 11 residues. CDR3 sequence: CASMGSFKPFF. CDR3 DNA sequence: TGTGCCAGCATGGGGAGTTTTAAACCGTTCTTC.

CDR3 sequence: CASSLTGDSINQPQHF. For the CDR3, the DNA is TGTGCCAGCAGCCTCACCGGGGACAGCATCAATCAGCCCCAGCATTTT. V is TRBV28 and J is TRBJ1-5, with 7 bases identical to TRBD1. The CDR3 covers 16 residues. V lost 6 bases, J lost 3 bases, and 11 bases stayed unmatched. Looked up from germline, CDR1 is MDHEN and CDR2 is SYDVKM.

The V call is TRBV11-1, the J call TRBJ2-7; D is possibly TRBD1 (5 bases). The CDR3 spans 14 residues. The germline gives CDR1 SGHAT, CDR2 FQDESV (reference sequence). V lost 5 bases and J lost 4, with 15 bases in between. CDR3 DNA sequence: TGTGCCAGCAGCCAGGACCAGGGTGTGTACGAGCAGTACTTC. This encodes CASSQDQGVYEQYF.

This chain joins TRBV9 and TRBJ2-2, with a tentative D call TRBD1 (6 bases). CDR1 and CDR2 (germline): SGDLS, YYNGEE. The length of the CDR3 is 15 residues. V lost 6 bases to trimming and J lost 5 bases, with 17 bases between them. DNA for the CDR3: TGTGCCAGCACGCCGGCGCAGGGGTGGACCGGGGAGCTGTTTTTT. Residues: CASTPAQGWTGELFF.